The next 32 T cell receptor beta chains were all read from a single sample in a study of blood T cells in healthy people across ages. Primed by a sample-barcoded 5' primer and a J-beta primer mix, a second PCR proceeded for about 7 to 11 cycles. Each CDR3 protein is one row after TCRdb ran MiXCR on the 5' RACE reads. The table shows 1.5 million to 2 million distinct CDR3 sequences, with roughly 30% occurring only once. Sequencing was performed on blood. These TCRs come from a woman in her 30s in good health.

The rearrangement links TRBV6-1 to TRBJ1-1, with 7 bases identical to TRBD1. Germline V gene lookup returns CDR1 MNHNS and CDR2 SASEGT. The CDR3 is made up of 13 amino acids. Germline trimming cut 10 bases from V and 4 bases from J; bases unmatched to any gene: 9. The CDR3 protein is CATRQGGPTEAFF. CDR3 coding DNA: TGTGCCACTCGACAGGGTGGTCCCACTGAAGCTTTCTTT.

The chain recombines TRBV28 with TRBJ1-5, with 7 bases identical to TRBD1. Germline-derived CDR1 and CDR2 are MDHEN and SYDVKM. V lost 5 bases, J lost 2 bases, and 9 bases stayed unmatched. This CDR3 is 16 amino acids long. DNA of the CDR3: TGTGCCAGCAGTCCAGCTCGGGACAGCCGCAATCAGCCCCAGCATTTT. Protein product: CASSPARDSRNQPQHF.

The chain employs TRBV29-1 and TRBJ2-1, with D perhaps matching TRBD1 (5 bases). The CDR3 is made up of 15 amino acids. The V and J ends lost 3 bases and 8 bases respectively, with 20 bases between them. Germline V gene data show CDR1 as SQVTM and CDR2 as ANQGSEA. For the CDR3, the DNA is TGCAGCGTTGATGGTGGGGCCGGGCCAACTGATGAGCAGTTCTTC. Its translation is CSVDGGAGPTDEQFF.

This clonotype was seen more than once but under ten times. The CDR3 protein is CASTKGPLAKNIQYF. The CDR3 DNA sequence: TGCGCCAGCACCAAAGGGCCGCTAGCCAAAAACATTCAGTACTTC. V gene TRBV4-1 combines with J gene TRBJ2-4; D is unresolved. V was pared by 7 bases and J by 0 bases, with 13 bases between. There are 15 residues in the CDR3. Germline V gives CDR1 MGHRA, CDR2 YSYEKL.

This clonotype was counted a few times. The chain joins TRBV20-1 to TRBJ1-4; possibly TRBD1 for D (5 bases). Germline V gene data show CDR1 as DFQATT and CDR2 as SNEGSKA (reference sequence). V was shortened by 0 bases and J by 0 bases, with 11 bases between the two germline ends. This CDR3 contains 16 residues. The CDR3 loop reads CSARDRGWATNEKLFF. In nucleotides, the CDR3 is TGCAGTGCTAGAGATCGGGGGTGGGCAACTAATGAAAAACTGTTTTTT.

There are a few counts of this clonotype. The V gene is TRBV6-4, the J gene TRBJ2-2; D is undetermined. V dropped 8 bases and J dropped 3 bases, with 16 bases sitting between them. Looked up from germline, CDR1 is MRHNA and CDR2 is SNTAGT. This CDR3 is built from 15 residues. CDR3 coding DNA: TGTGCCAGCCGCCCCCGTGCATGGGACACCGGGGAGCTGTTTTTT. Encoded protein: CASRPRAWDTGELFF.

This clonotype appeared a few times. The rearrangement joins TRBV4-1 to TRBJ2-3; D is ambiguous. The length of the CDR3 is 15 residues. V lost 1 base and J 0 bases, leaving 8 bases between the germline ends. Germline CDR1 and CDR2: MGHRA and YSYEKL. The CDR3 DNA reads TGCGCCAGCAGCCAAGTTTCGGCTAGCACAGATACGCAGTATTTT. Translation: CASSQVSASTDTQYF.

The V call is TRBV29-1, the J call TRBJ2-1; 14 nucleotides line up with TRBD2. This CDR3 is built from 14 residues. The germline V gene has CDR1 SQVTM and CDR2 ANQGSEA. V lost 7 bases to trimming and J lost 10 bases; unmatched junction nucleotides: 9. CDR3 in amino acids: CSGATSGRAREQFF. CDR3 coding DNA: TGCAGCGGGGCGACTAGCGGGAGGGCCCGGGAGCAGTTCTTC.

The chain joins TRBV7-2 to TRBJ2-3; the D is unclear. The CDR3 extends over 13 amino acids. V gave up 4 bases and J gave up 10 bases, with 15 bases separating them. CDR1 is SGHTA and CDR2 is FQGNSA in the germline V gene. The CDR3 nucleotides are TGTGCCAGCAGCTCCTCTCTAGTGTATGCGCAGTATTTT. Amino acids: CASSSSLVYAQYF.

This clonotype was found once. This may be a read error, as it is one base from a much larger clone. The CDR3 nucleotides are TGTGCCGGCAGTTACTCGGGACCAGCCTACGAGCAGTACTTC. Translating gives CAGSYSGPAYEQYF. The V call is TRBV6-6, the J call TRBJ2-7; D may correspond to TRBD1 or TRBD2 (5 bases each). The germline V gene has CDR1 MNHNY and CDR2 SVGAGI (reference sequence). The CDR3 length is 14 residues.

The rearrangement joins TRBV4-1 to TRBJ2-7, with D possibly matching TRBD2 (5 bases). Deletions cut 0 bases from V and 2 bases from J, with 14 bases between. The CDR3 extends over 16 amino acids. Germline V gives CDR1 MGHRA, CDR2 YSYEKL. As DNA, the CDR3 is TGCGCCAGCAGCCAAGAAGCCGGAGGAGTGACCTACGAGCAGTACTTC. It translates to CASSQEAGGVTYEQYF.

The genes are TRBV6-1 and TRBJ2-4; D possibly corresponds to TRBD2 (6 bases). The CDR3 sequence is 13 residues long. The germline V gene has CDR1 MNHNS and CDR2 SASEGT. Trimming pared 2 bases from V and 8 bases from J, leaving 10 bases between. The CDR3 coding sequence is TGTGCCAGCAGTGAAAGGGAGGTAGACATTCAGTACTTC. Translating gives CASSEREVDIQYF.

The chain links TRBV6-2 or TRBV6-3 to TRBJ2-7, with D possibly matching TRBD2 (6 bases). CDR3 length: 17 residues. CDR1 and CDR2 from the germline V gene are MNHEY and SVGEGT. V lost 7 bases to trimming and J lost 3 bases, with 25 bases between them. The CDR3 here is CASNLAPSAGRGYEQYF. In nucleotides, the CDR3 is TGTGCCAGCAATTTAGCCCCCTCCGCGGGACGCGGCTACGAGCAGTACTTC.

This clonotype was recorded a few times. The chain couples TRBV6-6 to TRBJ1-1, with 8 bases identical to TRBD1. CDR3 size: 14 residues. The V gene's germline CDR1 is MNHNY and CDR2 SVGAGI (reference sequence). J gave up 5 bases and V 3 bases, and 5 bases lay outside the gene matches. The DNA for the CDR3 is TGTGCCAGCAGTTATCCAGGGGGCGCAACTGAAGCTTTCTTT. Translating it yields CASSYPGGATEAFF.

V and J are TRBV9 and TRBJ2-5; tentatively, D is TRBD1 (8 bases). The CDR3 totals 15 residues. The V gene's germline CDR1 is SGDLS and CDR2 YYNGEE. Trimming stripped 4 bases from V and 11 bases from J, with 24 bases between. The CDR3 is CASSSGQGGLSEQYF. DNA for the CDR3: TGTGCCAGCAGCTCCGGACAGGGAGGGTTAAGTGAGCAGTACTTC.

V and J are TRBV10-1 and TRBJ2-1; D perhaps matches TRBD2 (7 bases). Germline lookup yields CDR1 WNHNN and CDR2 SYGVQD (reference sequence). This CDR3 contains 15 residues. The V end lost 6 bases, the J end lost 8 bases, and 20 bases lay between the germline ends. The CDR3 nucleotides are TGCGCCAGCAGCCACGACCCGAGGGGGGGATATGAGCAGTTCTTC. Translating gives CASSHDPRGGYEQFF.

Worth noting for this clonotype: A read error is possible here, since a much larger clone lies one base away. This chain joins TRBV5-5 and TRBJ2-1, with D unclear. This CDR3 contains 13 residues. Germline V gene lookup returns CDR1 SGHKS and CDR2 YYEKEE (reference sequence). In DNA, the CDR3 is TGTGTCAGCAGCTTAGTTAGGCAGACGTCGCAGTTCTTC. This translates into CVSSLVRQTSQFF.

This clonotype was observed at least ten times. V and J are TRBV5-1 and TRBJ2-7, with TRBD2 identical over 7 bases. The junction had 6 bases not matched to a gene; V was cut back by 0 bases and J by 0 bases. This CDR3 is built from 16 residues. Germline values: CDR1 SGHRS, CDR2 YFSETQ. CDR3 residues: CASSLAGWGGSYEQYF. CDR3 bases: TGCGCCAGCAGCTTGGCCGGGTGGGGGGGCTCCTACGAGCAGTACTTC.

This clonotype was seen repeatedly, ten times or more. The V and J genes are TRBV27 and TRBJ2-7; 8 positions agree with TRBD2. The CDR3 extends over 15 amino acids. CDR1 is MNHEY, CDR2 SMNVEV, per germline (reference sequence). Trimming took 5 bases from V and 1 from J; bases not matched to a gene: 7. In nucleotides, the CDR3 is TGTGCCAGCAGTGGGCTTTCGGGAGGGTCCTACGAGCAGTACTTC. It specifies CASSGLSGGSYEQYF.

The V and J genes are TRBV29-1 and TRBJ2-3; perhaps D is TRBD1 or TRBD2 (6 bases each). The ends were cut back, 4 bases at V and 2 bases at J, with 19 bases in the middle. The CDR3 consists of 16 residues. The V gene's germline CDR1 is SQVTM and CDR2 ANQGSEA. The CDR3 is CSVGGGEGGSTDTQYF. CDR3 nucleotide sequence: TGCAGCGTTGGAGGAGGTGAAGGGGGGTCCACAGATACGCAGTATTTT.

In this sample, this clonotype turned up many times. The rearrangement uses TRBV18 and TRBJ1-2; the D is unclear. V lost 8 bases and J lost 2, with 9 bases in between. This CDR3 is 12 amino acids long. CDR1 KGHSH and CDR2 LQKENI come from the germline V gene. The CDR3 region is CASSPDNYGYTF. The DNA of the CDR3 is TGTGCCAGCAGTCCCGACAACTATGGCTACACCTTC.

V usage is TRBV2 and J usage is TRBJ2-5; D unclear. CDR3 length: 14 amino acids. Per the germline V gene, CDR1 is SNHLY and CDR2 is FYNNEI. The V end lost 0 bases, the J end lost 6 bases, and 11 bases lay between the germline ends. CDR3 bases: TGTGCCAGCAGTGAAGCGCTTAGGGCTAAGACCCAGTACTTC. Protein: CASSEALRAKTQYF.

The chain carries TRBV3-1 and TRBJ2-3; D not certain. The germline CDR1 and CDR2 sequences are LGHDT and YNNKEL (reference sequence). The V end lost 0 bases, the J end lost 4 bases, and 8 bases lay between the germline ends. This CDR3 has 14 amino acids. The CDR3 here is CASSQDYKADTQYF. In DNA, the CDR3 is TGTGCCAGCAGCCAAGATTATAAAGCAGATACGCAGTATTTT.

This clonotype was counted many times. V and J are TRBV7-9 and TRBJ2-5, with unresolved D. The CDR3 length is 14 residues. V was trimmed by 3 bases and J by 3 bases, leaving 11 bases between them. Per germline, CDR1 SEHNR and CDR2 FQNEAQ (reference sequence). CDR3 protein: CASSFSTAKETQYF. In nucleotides, the CDR3 is TGTGCCAGCAGCTTTTCTACGGCTAAAGAGACCCAGTACTTC.

In DNA, the CDR3 is TGTGCCAGCATGGCCAGGGGGCTCTCCGAGCAGTACTTC. This sequence encodes CASMARGLSEQYF. V is TRBV6-6 and J is TRBJ2-7, with TRBD1 matching 8 bases. Trimming cost V 7 bases and J 6 bases; bases outside gene matches: 8. The CDR3 loop spans 13 amino acids. Looked up from germline, CDR1 is MNHNY and CDR2 is SVGAGI (reference sequence).

The CDR3 DNA is TGTGCCAGCAGCAGTGGGAACAGGGGGCACCGACAGCCCCAGCATTTT. Translating it yields CASSSGNRGHRQPQHF. The rearrangement uses TRBV21-1 and TRBJ1-5; TRBD1, as called in the table, went unchecked against the DNA. TRBV21-1 is a pseudogene locus. The CDR3 contains 16 residues.

The chain couples TRBV2 to TRBJ2-7; D is unclear. The V end lost 4 bases, the J end lost 7 bases, and 11 bases lay between the germline ends. There are 12 residues in the CDR3. CDR1 and CDR2 (germline): SNHLY, FYNNEI. As DNA, the CDR3 is TGTGCCAGCAGTGTAGAGGCCCTGGAGCAGTACTTC. Its translation is CASSVEALEQYF.

To note about this clonotype: The junction departs from germline at one end; a sequencing error may be responsible. The chain combines TRBV12-3 or TRBV12-4 with TRBJ1-1; D remains ambiguous. The CDR3 is 14 residues long. As DNA, the CDR3 is TGTGCCAGCAGTTTAAACGCACCGAACACTGAGGCTTTCTTT. Amino acids: CASSLNAPNTEAFF.

The chain recombines TRBV18 with TRBJ1-2, with D maybe TRBD1 (6 bases). From germline, CDR1 is KGHSH and CDR2 LQKENI. The V and J ends lost 2 bases and 2 bases respectively, with 15 bases between them. The CDR3 sequence is 16 residues long. CDR3 sequence: CASSPKGQNLNYGYTF. CDR3 coding DNA: TGTGCCAGCTCACCAAAAGGACAGAACCTGAACTATGGCTACACCTTC.

This clonotype was counted ten times or more. The chain has TRBV28 and TRBJ2-5; D tentatively fits TRBD1 or TRBD2 (6 bases each). CDR1 and CDR2 (germline): MDHEN, SYDVKM. The ends were cut back, 7 bases at V and 3 bases at J, with 15 bases in the middle. There are 14 residues in the CDR3. CDR3 loop: CASKGGLRKETQYF. CDR3 DNA sequence: TGTGCCAGCAAAGGGGGGCTGCGGAAAGAGACCCAGTACTTC.

This clonotype was picked up a small number of times. The CDR3 here is CSVEDRVSYTF. Written as DNA, the CDR3 is TGCAGCGTTGAAGATCGGGTGTCCTACACCTTC. The chain is built from TRBV29-1 and TRBJ1-2; D unclear. Trimming left V 0 bases short and J 10 bases short, with 9 bases between. Germline CDR1 reads SQVTM; CDR2 reads ANQGSEA. CDR3 length: 11 amino acids.

This clonotype was recorded a few times. The chain links TRBV29-1 to TRBJ2-1; D perhaps matches TRBD1 (6 bases). Germline CDR1 reads SQVTM; CDR2 reads ANQGSEA. This CDR3 contains 14 residues. V shed 7 bases and J shed 3 bases, with 16 bases lying between them. The CDR3 nucleotides are TGCAGCGACGCGACCGGGACAAACTACAATGAGCAGTTCTTC. It is translated as CSDATGTNYNEQFF.